This T cell receptor (beta chain) was sequenced for a study of blood T cell repertoires in COVID-19 (dated by TCRdb to between 2020 and 2021). About the study as a whole: Samples from collaborators originated in the United States, Italy and Spain and spanned both the acute and convalescent phases of COVID-19. The dataset comprised deeply sampled blood TCRbeta repertoires from subjects exposed to, actively infected with, or recovered from COVID-19. The prospective study material was composed of cDNA or gDNA derived from T cells, B-cell-depleted T cells, or PBMCs. Where available, HLA class I and class II types were obtained from metadata supplied by the sample provider rather than from assay-based typing. A de-identified subject ID, COVID-19 status, age in years and sex were almost always included in the sample metadata. The repertoires were made available in a free public database intended to serve as a resource for research on the immune response to SARS-CoV-2. The samples were drawn from two sources: the first 160 participants of the ongoing ImmuneRACE study, and fewer than 1,500 subjects contributed by 6 global collaborators. Findings and caveats that apply to the study as a whole: Clinical and demographic metadata were provided uncurated, with the amount varying by source and participant.

This clone has a single count. Which antigen it targets is not known. Per-nucleotide qualities are absent, and no much larger clonotype sits a single base away. The collaborating institutions used their own protocols to collect whole blood in K2EDTA tubes. For TCRbeta analysis, collaborator samples were shipped as frozen whole blood, as isolated PBMCs, or as DNA extracted from either sample type. According to the germline V gene, CDR1 reads MDHEN and CDR2 reads SYDVKM. Trimming leaves V shorter by 3 bases and J shorter by 5 bases, with the junction holding 7 bases beyond the gene matches. The CDR3 contains 15 residues, cysteine and phenylalanine counted. Just the 45-base CDR3 DNA is kept, in frame starting at base 1. TCRbeta CDR3 regions were amplified from genomic DNA using the immunoSEQ Assay, a bias-controlled multiplex PCR. As for the authors' bioinformatics: Nucleated cell counts per sample were estimated from amplification of reference gene primers within the assay. Sequence reads were collapsed and filtered to measure the absolute abundance of every unique TCRbeta CDR3 rearrangement. For each sample, productive Simpson clonality was calculated by taking the square root of Simpson's diversity index across productive rearrangements. TCRdb obtained this table from immuneACCESS and retained in-frame rearrangements with V and J assigned. These tables miss some clones; where compared with another copy, unresolved V genes account for less than half of the shortfall, and the remainder is unexplained. Clonal size and the V and J genes are those of that table, whereas D and trimming came from the DNA. The sample table lists around 230,000 clones, 75% to 90% of them with a count of one. Under 0.9% of the sample is taken by the ten largest.

Sequenced sample: peripheral blood. The receptor's source is a man aged 35 to 55 with acute or convalescent COVID-19. The rearrangement joined TRBV28 to TRBJ1-5; 7 junctional bases match TRBD1. The CDR3 here reads CASSFYDRDDQPQHF. The sequenced DNA: TGTGCCAGCAGTTTTTATGACAGGGACGATCAGCCCCAGCATTTT.